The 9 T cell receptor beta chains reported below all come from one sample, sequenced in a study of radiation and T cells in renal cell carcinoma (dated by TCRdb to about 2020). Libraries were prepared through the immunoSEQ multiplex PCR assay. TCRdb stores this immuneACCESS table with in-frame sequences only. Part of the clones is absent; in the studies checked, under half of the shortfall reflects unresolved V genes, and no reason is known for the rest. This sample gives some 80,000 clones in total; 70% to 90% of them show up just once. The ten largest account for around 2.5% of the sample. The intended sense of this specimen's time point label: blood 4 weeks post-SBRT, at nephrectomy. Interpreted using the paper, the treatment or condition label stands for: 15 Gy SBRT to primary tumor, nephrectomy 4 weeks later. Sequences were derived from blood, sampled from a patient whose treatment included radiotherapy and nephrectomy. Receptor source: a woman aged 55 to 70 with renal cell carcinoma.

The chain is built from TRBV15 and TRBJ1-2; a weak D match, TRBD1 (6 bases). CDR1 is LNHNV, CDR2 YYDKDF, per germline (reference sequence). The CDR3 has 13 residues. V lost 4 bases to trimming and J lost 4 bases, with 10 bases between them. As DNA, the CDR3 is TGTGCCACCAGCAAGGGGGAAAGCTATGGCTACACCTTC. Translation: CATSKGESYGYTF.

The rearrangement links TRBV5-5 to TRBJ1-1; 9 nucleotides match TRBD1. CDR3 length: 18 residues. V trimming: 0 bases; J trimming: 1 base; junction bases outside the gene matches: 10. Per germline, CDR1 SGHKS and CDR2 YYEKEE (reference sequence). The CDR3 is CASSLGQGGSSRNTEAFF. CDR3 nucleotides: TGTGCCAGCAGCTTGGGACAGGGGGGTTCATCGCGGAACACTGAAGCTTTCTTT. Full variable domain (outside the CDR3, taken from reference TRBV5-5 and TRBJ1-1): DAGVTQSPTHLIKTRGQQVTLRCSPISGHKSVSWYQQVLGQGPQFIFQYYEKEERGRGNFPDRFSARQFPNYSSELNVNALLLGDSALYLCASSLGQGGSSRNTEAFFGQGTRLTVV.

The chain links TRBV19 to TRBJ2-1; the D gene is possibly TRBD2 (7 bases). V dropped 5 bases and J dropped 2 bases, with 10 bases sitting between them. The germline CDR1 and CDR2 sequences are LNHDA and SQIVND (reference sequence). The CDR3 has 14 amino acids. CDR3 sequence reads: CASSEGGAYNEQFF. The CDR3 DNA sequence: TGTGCCAGTAGTGAGGGGGGGGCCTACAATGAGCAGTTCTTC.

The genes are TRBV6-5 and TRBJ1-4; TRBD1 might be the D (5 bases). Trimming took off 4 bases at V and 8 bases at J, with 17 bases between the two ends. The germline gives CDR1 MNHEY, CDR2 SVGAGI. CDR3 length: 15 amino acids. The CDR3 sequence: CASSSGGASGEKLFF. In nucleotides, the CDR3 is TGTGCCAGCAGTTCCGGAGGGGCGTCAGGGGAAAAACTGTTTTTT.

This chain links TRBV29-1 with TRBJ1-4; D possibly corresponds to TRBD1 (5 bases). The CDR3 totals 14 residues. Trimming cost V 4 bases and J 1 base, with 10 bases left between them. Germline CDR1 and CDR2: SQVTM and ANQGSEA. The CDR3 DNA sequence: TGCAGCGTTGTGGGAGGGGAAACTAATGAAAAACTGTTTTTT. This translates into CSVVGGETNEKLFF. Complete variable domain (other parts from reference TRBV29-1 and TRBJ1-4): SAVISQKPSRDICQRGTSLTIQCQVDSQVTMMFWYRQQPGQSLTLIATANQGSEATYESGFVIDKFPISRPNLTFSTLTVSNMSPEDSSIYLCSVVGGETNEKLFFGSGTQLSVL.

CDR3 loop: CASSAGQNTQYF. The CDR3 bases are TGTGCCAGCAGTGCGGGACAGAATACGCAGTATTTT. The V and J genes are TRBV6-1 and TRBJ2-3; 7 bases align to TRBD1. The V segment lost 4 bases and the J segment 7 bases; nucleotides outside the gene matches: 2. Germline CDR1 MNHNS, CDR2 SASEGT. The CDR3 is 12 amino acids.

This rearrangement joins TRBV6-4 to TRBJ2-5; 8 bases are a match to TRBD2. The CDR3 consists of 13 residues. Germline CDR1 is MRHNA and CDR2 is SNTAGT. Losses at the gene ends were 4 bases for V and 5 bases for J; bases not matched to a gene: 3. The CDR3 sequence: CASSARGGETQYF. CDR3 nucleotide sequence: TGTGCCAGCAGTGCCCGCGGGGGGGAGACCCAGTACTTC.

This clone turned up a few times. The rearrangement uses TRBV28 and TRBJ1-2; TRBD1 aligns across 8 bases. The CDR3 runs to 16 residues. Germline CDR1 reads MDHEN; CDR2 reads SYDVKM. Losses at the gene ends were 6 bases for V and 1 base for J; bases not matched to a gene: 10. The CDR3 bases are TGTGCCAGCAGCATACTGCAGGGGGCTGGTAACTATGGCTACACCTTC. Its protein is CASSILQGAGNYGYTF.

The CDR3 spells CASSTSGTSQHTQYF. The CDR3 nucleotides are TGTGCCAGTAGTACTTCCGGGACTAGCCAACATACGCAGTATTTT. The chain employs TRBV19 and TRBJ2-3, with 9 bases matching TRBD2. The CDR3 sequence is 15 residues long. The germline V gene has CDR1 LNHDA and CDR2 SQIVND (reference sequence). After removal of 4 bases from V and 7 bases from J, the junction contained 9 bases not matched to a gene.